The 30 T cell receptor beta chains given below trace back to one sample, sequenced in a study of T cells expressing NK-cell markers. TCRdb processed the 5' RACE reads again and assigns one entry to each CDR3 protein, with no DNA. The repertoire shows a few hundred thousand distinct CDR3 sequences; the top ten hold approximately 0.42%. Sequenced: blood T cells: a sorted CD56 or NKG2C T cell subset, CD4+ or CD8+ T cells, or bulk PBMC T cells (not recorded which). These receptor sequences come from a man younger than 30 in good health.

The rearrangement uses TRBV5-1 and TRBJ1-1; TCRdb designates TRBD1, a call that cannot be tested without DNA. The length of the CDR3 is 15 residues. Germline CDR1 is SGHRS and CDR2 is YFSETQ. The CDR3 spells CASSTGQGEVTEAFF.

J is TRBJ2-3 and V is TRBV2. The CDR3 loop spans 13 amino acids. The germline gives CDR1 SNHLY, CDR2 FYNNEI. CDR3 protein: CASSVERTDTQYF.

The chain combines TRBV6-5 with TRBJ1-3; TCRdb indicates TRBD1, and absent DNA this call remains unverified. This CDR3 spans 13 amino acids. From germline, CDR1 is MNHEY and CDR2 SVGAGI. The CDR3 loop reads CASSYSTRDTIYF.

The V gene is TRBV7-2, the J gene TRBJ1-4. The CDR3 consists of 16 residues. The germline gives CDR1 SGHTA, CDR2 FQGNSA. CDR3 loop: CASSFQGRVPNEKLFF.

The chain couples TRBV29-1 to TRBJ1-1. The CDR3 consists of 14 residues. Per the germline V gene, CDR1 is SQVTM and CDR2 is ANQGSEA. The CDR3 is CSVAGGYGNTEAFF.

This chain connects TRBV7-6 to TRBJ2-3. Germline V gene sequence: CDR1 SGHVS, CDR2 FNYEAQ. This CDR3 spans 14 amino acids. The CDR3 sequence: CASSSARLTDTQYF. The complete variable domain, with remaining parts taken from reference TRBV7-6 and TRBJ2-3, reads GAGVSQSPRYKVTKRGQDVALRCDPISGHVSLYWYRQALGQGPEFLTYFNYEAQQDKSGLPNDRFSAERPEGSISTLTIQRTEQRDSAMYRCASSSARLTDTQYFGPGTRLTVL.

The V gene is TRBV7-8, the J gene TRBJ1-2; TCRdb's assignment of TRBD1 cannot be checked, as there is no DNA. There are 12 residues in the CDR3. CDR1 SGHVS and CDR2 FQNEAQ come from the germline V gene. The CDR3 sequence: CASSLRGDGYTF.

The chain links TRBV15 to TRBJ2-7; TCRdb lists TRBD2, though no DNA is available to test this call. Germline loops: CDR1 LNHNV, CDR2 YYDKDF (reference sequence). This CDR3 is 15 amino acids long. CDR3 region: CATSRIDGGSYEQYF.

V gene TRBV6-5 combines with J gene TRBJ1-6; as DNA is missing, the TRBD1 call by TCRdb cannot be tested. The CDR3 loop spans 15 amino acids. Germline-derived CDR1 and CDR2 are MNHEY and SVGAGI. The CDR3 loop is CASSYWTGDNSPLHF.

The V and J genes are TRBV5-1 and TRBJ1-2. CDR3 length: 14 residues. Germline CDR1 and CDR2: SGHRS and YFSETQ. The CDR3 sequence: CASSLSQPNYGYTF.

The V and J genes are TRBV6-5 and TRBJ2-3; TCRdb names TRBD1, which stays unverified in the absence of DNA. Looked up from germline, CDR1 is MNHEY and CDR2 is SVGAGI. The CDR3 has 15 residues. This chain's CDR3 is CASSYSPTATDTQYF.

The rearrangement uses TRBV12-3 or TRBV12-4 and TRBJ2-2; as DNA is missing, the TRBD2 call by TCRdb cannot be tested. The CDR3 is 15 residues long. CDR3 protein: CASSFSSGRSGELFF.

The gene calls are TRBV2 and TRBJ2-3; TCRdb selects TRBD1, and the lack of DNA leaves this call unchecked. The CDR3 is 14 amino acids. The V gene's germline CDR1 is SNHLY and CDR2 FYNNEI. CDR3 amino acids: CASSDPPRTDTQYF.

The chain couples TRBV6-5 to TRBJ2-2. From germline, CDR1 is MNHEY and CDR2 SVGAGI. The CDR3 runs to 14 residues. The chain's CDR3 is CASSYGRRGGELFF.

J is TRBJ1-1 and V is TRBV12-3 or TRBV12-4; TCRdb indicates TRBD1, and absent DNA this call remains unverified. The CDR3 runs 13 residues. CDR3 loop: CASRQDNGASAFF.

The chain is built from TRBV7-2 and TRBJ2-2; checking the TCRdb D call of TRBD2 is not possible without DNA. The CDR3 is 14 amino acids. Per germline, CDR1 SGHTA and CDR2 FQGNSA. CDR3 sequence reads: CASRRDSNTGELFF.

This chain links TRBV6-2 or TRBV6-3 with TRBJ2-7; the TCRdb call, TRBD1, lacks DNA for checking. Germline values: CDR1 MNHEY, CDR2 SVGEGT. CDR3 size: 13 residues. The CDR3 region is CASSRDTPYEQYF.

CDR3 amino acids: CASTLGLEGDTQYF. The chain recombines TRBV5-1 with TRBJ2-3; TCRdb names TRBD1, which stays unverified in the absence of DNA. Germline V CDR1 and CDR2: SGHRS, YFSETQ. The CDR3 spans 14 residues.

V usage is TRBV7-2 and J usage is TRBJ2-7. This CDR3 comprises 14 residues. Germline CDR1 SGHTA, CDR2 FQGNSA. This CDR3 is CASSLAYRTYEQYF.

The CDR3 sequence: CSVRRDSNQPQHF. The V and J genes are TRBV29-1 and TRBJ1-5; TCRdb names TRBD1, which stays unverified in the absence of DNA. Germline CDR1 is SQVTM and CDR2 is ANQGSEA. The CDR3 contains 13 residues.

The V call is TRBV10-3, the J call TRBJ2-3; the D gene TCRdb calls, TRBD2, cannot be checked with no DNA. The length of the CDR3 is 16 residues. Germline assignment: CDR1 ENHRY and CDR2 SYGVKD. This chain's CDR3 is CAISGSAGSVTDTQYF.

The chain joins TRBV20-1 to TRBJ2-3; absent DNA, TCRdb's TRBD2 call cannot be checked. The CDR3 length is 16 residues. Germline CDR1 reads DFQATT; CDR2 reads SNEGSKA (reference sequence). The CDR3 reads CSASVLAGADTDTQYF.

V and J are TRBV7-9 and TRBJ2-2; the TCRdb call, TRBD1, lacks DNA for checking. The CDR3 contains 17 residues. CDR1 SEHNR and CDR2 FQNEAQ come from the germline V gene (reference sequence). The CDR3 protein is CASSPPKTGVNTGELFF.

The chain combines TRBV7-6 with TRBJ1-6; TCRdb's D gene call, TRBD1, goes unchecked for lack of DNA. Germline CDR1 is SGHVS and CDR2 is FNYEAQ. The length of the CDR3 is 15 residues. The CDR3 protein is CASSSGTGVYSPLHF.

The chain recombines TRBV20-1 with TRBJ2-1; TCRdb lists TRBD2, though no DNA is available to test this call. The germline V gene has CDR1 DFQATT and CDR2 SNEGSKA (reference sequence). The CDR3 loop spans 15 amino acids. The CDR3 protein is CSAPIRRGSYNEQFF.

This sequence joins TRBV5-5 and TRBJ1-2; TCRdb proposes TRBD1, but this gene call is untestable without DNA. The CDR3 contains 13 residues. From germline, CDR1 is SGHKS and CDR2 YYEKEE (reference sequence). CDR3 protein: CASREGQVEGYTF.

V usage is TRBV12-3 or TRBV12-4 and J usage is TRBJ2-7; TCRdb selects TRBD1, and the lack of DNA leaves this call unchecked. This CDR3 comprises 14 residues. The CDR3 protein is CASNHPGQDYEQYF.

The V gene is TRBV20-1, the J gene TRBJ2-7; TCRdb names TRBD2, which stays unverified in the absence of DNA. The CDR3 covers 14 residues. Germline V gene lookup returns CDR1 DFQATT and CDR2 SNEGSKA (reference sequence). The CDR3 region is CSAVWTSGINEQYF.

This chain connects TRBV24-1 to TRBJ2-3; TCRdb outputs TRBD2, but without DNA this stays unchecked. The CDR3 runs 17 residues. CDR1 is KGHDR and CDR2 is SFDVKD in the germline V gene. The chain's CDR3 is CATSDLGTSGRGDTQYF.

The V gene is TRBV29-1, the J gene TRBJ2-7; TCRdb's D call, TRBD1, is unchecked because there is no DNA. Germline values: CDR1 SQVTM, CDR2 ANQGSEA. CDR3 size: 15 residues. The CDR3 is CSVLYLQGRSDEQYF.